The 18 T cell receptor beta chains given below trace back to one sample, sequenced in a study of shared clonotypes between healthy human individuals. The protocol was immunoSEQ multiplex PCR, while the TCRdb copy is restricted to in-frame clones and leaves out a portion. Of over a million clones listed, about four fifths were seen once; the top ten hold more than 0.5%. Sample: memory CD4+ T cells from PBMCs. The subset is: CD45RA-negative fraction. The source is a man younger than 30 in good health. Some clones in this sample may be carry-over from other donors' samples.

J is TRBJ2-1 and V is TRBV7-2, with D perhaps TRBD2 (6 bases). The CDR3 extends over 15 amino acids. In germline, CDR1 is SGHTA, CDR2 FQGNSA. V was trimmed by 5 bases and J by 5 bases, leaving 16 bases between them. The CDR3, as DNA: TGTGCCAGCAGCCCCTGGGCGGAGGGCGACAATGAGCAGTTCTTC. Its translation: CASSPWAEGDNEQFF.

The J gene is TRBJ1-2, the V gene TRBV5-1, with 10 bases fitting TRBD1. The germline V gene encodes CDR1 SGHRS and CDR2 YFSETQ. V shed 4 bases, J shed 0 bases, and the junction held 9 bases outside the gene matches. This CDR3 has 17 amino acids. The CDR3 nucleotides read TGCGCCAGCAGCCTCTCGACAGGGGGCCGCTCTAACTATGGCTACACCTTC. Amino acids: CASSLSTGGRSNYGYTF.

The table lists this clone with a count of one. The rearrangement joins TRBV5-1 to TRBJ2-5; D is perhaps TRBD1 or TRBD2 (5 bases each). V was clipped by 0 bases and J by 1 base, with 10 bases between them. Germline assignment: CDR1 SGHRS and CDR2 YFSETQ. The CDR3 consists of 15 residues. CDR3 sequence reads: CASSLAGAGQETQYF. DNA of the CDR3: TGCGCCAGCAGCTTGGCCGGGGCAGGCCAAGAGACCCAGTACTTC.

The chain links TRBV19 to TRBJ1-1; no reliable D call. V lost 4 bases, J lost 3 bases, and 9 bases lay in between. Germline V gives CDR1 LNHDA, CDR2 SQIVND (reference sequence). This CDR3 comprises 13 residues. The CDR3 spells CASSTQWDTEAFF. The CDR3 DNA sequence: TGTGCCAGTAGTACCCAGTGGGACACTGAAGCTTTCTTT.

The V gene is TRBV5-8, the J gene TRBJ2-2, with 8 bases fitting TRBD2. Trimming removed 3 bases from V and 7 bases from J; junction bases left unmatched: 5. This CDR3 spans 14 amino acids. Per the germline V gene, CDR1 is SGHTS and CDR2 is YDEGEE. In DNA form, the CDR3 reads TGTGCCAGCAGCTGGGGACTAGAAAGCGGGGAGCTGTTTTTT. It translates to CASSWGLESGELFF. The whole variable domain, remainder taken from reference TRBV5-8 and TRBJ2-2, is EAGVTQSPTHLIKTRGQQATLRCSPISGHTSVYWYQQALGLGLQFLLWYDEGEERNRGNFPPRFSGRQFPNYSSELNVNALELEDSALYLCASSWGLESGELFFGEGSRLTVL.

The chain employs TRBV27 and TRBJ2-2; maybe TRBD1 (6 bases). The CDR3 has 18 amino acids. Trimming cost V 2 bases and J 7 bases, with 23 bases left between them. Germline V CDR1 and CDR2: MNHEY, SMNVEV (reference sequence). The CDR3 here is CASSLPYLGATIRGELFF. CDR3 nucleotides: TGTGCCAGCAGTTTACCGTACCTGGGGGCTACGATCCGCGGGGAGCTGTTTTTT.

V gene TRBV7-2 combines with J gene TRBJ2-6, with unresolved D. The V and J ends lost 5 bases and 4 bases respectively, with 21 bases between them. Germline V gene sequence: CDR1 SGHTA, CDR2 FQGNSA. The CDR3 is 18 residues long. The CDR3 DNA is TGTGCCAGCAGCCCCCGGGCGAGCAGGTTAACCGGGGCCAACGTCCTGACTTTC. Translating gives CASSPRASRLTGANVLTF.

The genes are TRBV28 and TRBJ2-5; tentative D call: TRBD1 (6 bases). CDR1 is MDHEN, CDR2 SYDVKM, per germline. V gave up 6 bases and J gave up 3 bases, with 26 bases separating them. The CDR3 runs 18 residues. The CDR3 reads CASSPVGWSAGTKETQYF. The CDR3 bases are TGTGCCAGCAGCCCAGTCGGGTGGAGTGCAGGGACAAAAGAGACCCAGTACTTC.

J is TRBJ1-1 and V is TRBV6-5; TRBD1 might be the D (6 bases). The germline gives CDR1 MNHEY, CDR2 SVGAGI. V was trimmed by 7 bases and J by 5 bases, leaving 20 bases between them. This CDR3 has 15 amino acids. The CDR3 region has the DNA TGTGCCAGCATCCCCACCGGGGGCAGGGGAACTGAAGCTTTCTTT. Its protein is CASIPTGGRGTEAFF.

The rearrangement uses TRBV28 and TRBJ1-3; 7 nucleotides agree with TRBD1. Germline V CDR1 and CDR2: MDHEN, SYDVKM. J was trimmed by 0 bases and V by 6 bases; bases with no gene match: 5. The CDR3 is 15 amino acids. The DNA of the CDR3 is TGTGCCAGCAGGGGGGGACAGATCTCTGGAAACACCATATATTTT. It is translated as CASRGGQISGNTIYF.

This clone was seen a handful of times. This chain connects TRBV29-1 to TRBJ1-1; the D is unclear. Germline CDR1 is SQVTM and CDR2 is ANQGSEA. V lost 6 bases to trimming and J lost 4 bases, with 18 bases between them. The CDR3 runs 14 residues. The CDR3 nucleotides read TGCAGCGTAGCTAAAGTCGTGGAGGGCACTGAAGCTTTCTTT. This gives the protein CSVAKVVEGTEAFF. Drawing the rest from reference TRBV29-1 and TRBJ1-1, the complete variable domain is SAVISQKPSRDICQRGTSLTIQCQVDSQVTMMFWYRQQPGQSLTLIATANQGSEATYESGFVIDKFPISRPNLTFSTLTVSNMSPEDSSIYLCSVAKVVEGTEAFFGQGTRLTVV.

This rearrangement joins TRBV5-4 to TRBJ2-6; no reliable D call. V was pared by 2 bases and J by 0 bases, with 9 bases between. The CDR3 covers 16 residues. Germline V gene sequence: CDR1 SGHNT, CDR2 YYREEE (reference sequence). CDR3 sequence (DNA): TGTGCCAGCAGCTTCGGCAGAGTCTCTGGGGCCAACGTCCTGACTTTC. As protein: CASSFGRVSGANVLTF.

The chain joins TRBV11-1 to TRBJ2-7; D gene ambiguous. Trimming took 2 bases from V and 6 from J, leaving 11 bases between them. From germline, CDR1 is SGHAT and CDR2 FQDESV (reference sequence). The CDR3 length is 13 residues. The CDR3 bases are TGTGCCAGCAGCTTATCTGGGCTCAGCGAGCAGTACTTC. This translates into CASSLSGLSEQYF.

As to this clone: The same CDR3 also results from other DNA sequences found in this sample. V usage is TRBV28 and J usage is TRBJ1-1, with D perhaps matching TRBD1 (5 bases). This CDR3 spans 14 amino acids. Deletions cut 2 bases from V and 1 base from J, with 8 bases between. CDR1 is MDHEN, CDR2 SYDVKM, per germline. The CDR3 loop reads CASSLGGGNTEAFF. The DNA for the CDR3 is TGTGCCAGCAGTTTAGGGGGAGGGAACACTGAAGCTTTCTTT.

The gene calls are TRBV5-5 and TRBJ2-2; no firm D call. The ends were cut back, 7 bases at V and 3 bases at J, with 16 bases in the middle. From germline, CDR1 is SGHKS and CDR2 YYEKEE (reference sequence). The CDR3 is 15 residues long. The CDR3 sequence: CASSTRSGDTGELFF. CDR3 nucleotide sequence: TGTGCCAGCTCAACCCGGTCAGGAGACACCGGGGAGCTGTTTTTT.

This chain connects TRBV5-8 to TRBJ2-3, with D unclear. The CDR3 consists of 15 residues. The germline V gene encodes CDR1 SGHTS and CDR2 YDEGEE. V dropped 7 bases and J dropped 1 base, with 16 bases sitting between them. CDR3 in amino acids: CASEKRLAGTDTQYF. CDR3 sequence (DNA): TGTGCCAGCGAAAAGCGCCTCGCGGGCACAGATACGCAGTATTTT.

The chain has TRBV6-6 and TRBJ2-5; 8 bases fit TRBD1. The ends lost 7 bases at V and 2 bases at J; junction bases unmatched: 12. The CDR3 sequence is 16 residues long. Germline V gene data show CDR1 as MNHNY and CDR2 as SVGAGI (reference sequence). The CDR3 region has the DNA TGTGCCAGCAAAACAGGGCGACAGGGGCTACAAGAGACCCAGTACTTC. Protein: CASKTGRQGLQETQYF.

This clone was picked up one time. The rearrangement uses TRBV4-1 and TRBJ2-5; no clear D gene. The CDR3 has 14 residues. Trimming pared 3 bases from V and 4 bases from J, leaving 12 bases between. Germline CDR1 is MGHRA and CDR2 is YSYEKL. The CDR3 nucleotides read TGCGCCAGCAGCCACCAAACCTACCCAGAGACCCAGTACTTC. Amino acids: CASSHQTYPETQYF.